These 26 T cell receptor beta chains originate from one sample sequenced in a study of identical twins. In TCRdb, the 5' RACE reads were re-called with MiXCR into one record per CDR3 protein. Of about 150,000 distinct CDR3 sequences in the sample, around 3.5% are singletons; the top ten hold 7.5% to 8.5%. Material for sequencing was memory T cells sorted from blood. These TCRs come from a man aged 18 to 35 in good health.

The sample holds many counts of this clonotype. This chain links TRBV5-1 with TRBJ1-1; D gene ambiguous. The CDR3 covers 12 residues. The V end lost 1 base, the J end lost 5 bases, and 6 bases lay between the germline ends. Per the germline V gene, CDR1 is SGHRS and CDR2 is YFSETQ. The CDR3 sequence: CASSLLSTEAFF. CDR3 in DNA: TGCGCCAGCAGCTTGTTATCTACTGAAGCTTTCTTT.

This clonotype was seen many times. The rearrangement joins TRBV20-1 to TRBJ2-2; D call uncertain. Germline V CDR1 and CDR2: DFQATT, SNEGSKA (reference sequence). CDR3 size: 14 residues. The germline V and J ends were trimmed by 4 bases and 3 bases, with 12 bases remaining between them. CDR3 sequence reads: CSATASWDTGELFF. CDR3 nucleotide sequence: TGCAGTGCTACAGCCTCCTGGGACACCGGGGAGCTGTTTTTT.

The sample holds many counts of this clonotype. V usage is TRBV6-2 or TRBV6-3 and J usage is TRBJ2-1; 9 bases fit TRBD1. The CDR3 consists of 15 residues. Germline V gene lookup returns CDR1 MNHEY and CDR2 SVGEGT. V was pared by 6 bases and J by 7 bases, with 10 bases of the junction left unmatched. CDR3: CASRKTGGLLNEQFF. CDR3 coding DNA: TGTGCCAGCAGGAAGACAGGGGGGCTATTAAATGAGCAGTTCTTC.

The table lists this clonotype with many counts. CDR3 in DNA: TGTGCCAGCAGCTTAAAAGGGACAGGGTTTCACGTCCTGACTTTC. This codes for CASSLKGTGFHVLTF. This sequence joins TRBV7-3 and TRBJ2-6; 9 nucleotides align to TRBD1. V was pared by 1 base and J by 11 bases, with 6 bases of the junction left unmatched. The CDR3 runs to 15 residues. From germline, CDR1 is SGHTA and CDR2 FQGTGA.

Many counts were recorded for this clonotype. This chain joins TRBV24-1 and TRBJ1-2; D remains ambiguous. CDR3 size: 17 residues. Trimming stripped 3 bases from V and 8 bases from J, with 24 bases between. Germline CDR1 reads KGHDR; CDR2 reads SFDVKD. CDR3 DNA: TGTGCCACCAGTGATCACGGGTCACTGGCCGCCTTGGAGGGCTACACCTTC. Its translation: CATSDHGSLAALEGYTF.

This clonotype was seen at least ten times. This chain joins TRBV28 and TRBJ2-7; TRBD2 agrees at 14 bases. The CDR3 has 15 residues. J gave up 5 bases and V 5 bases, and 5 bases lay outside the gene matches. From germline, CDR1 is MDHEN and CDR2 SYDVKM. This chain's CDR3 is CASSPRTSGRNEQYF. In DNA, the CDR3 is TGTGCCAGCAGTCCCCGGACTAGCGGGAGGAACGAGCAGTACTTC.

This clonotype was counted ten times or more. The rearrangement joins TRBV5-6 to TRBJ2-2; 10 bases are a match to TRBD1. Germline assignment: CDR1 SGHDT and CDR2 YYEEEE. CDR3 length: 19 amino acids. The junction had 14 bases not matched to a gene; V was cut back by 3 bases and J by 3 bases. The CDR3 region has the DNA TGTGCCAGCAGCTACCAATTCCGACAGGGGGCTTTTGACACCGGGGAGCTGTTTTTT. Encoded protein: CASSYQFRQGAFDTGELFF.

At least ten counts were recorded for this clonotype. This sequence joins TRBV20-1 and TRBJ2-7; 11 nucleotides agree with TRBD2. Trimming at V came to 1 base and at J to 3 bases, leaving 5 bases not matched to a gene. This CDR3 is built from 15 residues. CDR1 is DFQATT and CDR2 is SNEGSKA in the germline V gene (reference sequence). CDR3 nucleotides: TGCAGTGCTAGAGCCCCGGGACTAGCGGTCTACGAGCAGTACTTC. The encoded protein is CSARAPGLAVYEQYF.

The gene calls are TRBV12-3 or TRBV12-4 and TRBJ1-1; D possibly corresponds to TRBD1 (5 bases). Trimming took off 2 bases at V and 5 bases at J, with 15 bases between the two ends. CDR3 length equals 15 residues. CDR3 residues: CASSLLGGLGTEAFF. The CDR3 DNA sequence: TGTGCCAGCAGTTTACTGGGGGGTTTAGGGACTGAAGCTTTCTTT.

There are many counts of this clonotype. This rearrangement joins TRBV4-2 to TRBJ2-3, with TRBD1 as a possible D gene (5 bases). The length of the CDR3 is 12 residues. V was pared by 2 bases and J by 10 bases, with 10 bases between. The germline V gene encodes CDR1 LGHNA and CDR2 YNFKEQ. CDR3 DNA: TGTGCCAGCAGCCAATTTGACAGCGCGCAGTATTTT. It codes for CASSQFDSAQYF.

At least ten counts were recorded for this clonotype. This sequence joins TRBV11-2 and TRBJ1-4, with D unclear. The CDR3 covers 18 residues. V lost 1 base to trimming and J lost 1 base, with 16 bases between them. Germline V lookup: CDR1 SGHAT, CDR2 FQNNGV. The CDR3 bases are TGTGCCAGCAGCTTAGGGACTCTCGCCACAGTAACTAATGAAAAACTGTTTTTT. Protein sequence: CASSLGTLATVTNEKLFF.

This clonotype appeared many times. The J gene is TRBJ2-1, the V gene TRBV30, with D unclear. V dropped 3 bases and J dropped 7 bases, with 7 bases sitting between them. This CDR3 has 11 residues. Looked up from germline, CDR1 is GTSNPN and CDR2 is SVGIG (reference sequence). CDR3 loop: CAWRFRNEQFF. In nucleotides, the CDR3 is TGTGCCTGGAGGTTTAGGAATGAGCAGTTCTTC.

This clonotype was found many times. This chain links TRBV12-3 or TRBV12-4 with TRBJ2-1; D perhaps matches TRBD2 (6 bases). This CDR3 contains 13 residues. V was shortened by 6 bases and J by 13 bases, with 19 bases between the two germline ends. Written as DNA, the CDR3 is TGTGCCAGCAGCAAAAGTTCGCCGGGAGTTCAGTTCTTC. Amino acid sequence: CASSKSSPGVQFF.

Many counts were recorded for this clonotype. V usage is TRBV7-2 and J usage is TRBJ2-2, with TRBD1 matching 10 bases. The V and J ends lost 0 bases and 3 bases, in that order; junction bases with no gene match: 1. The V gene's germline CDR1 is SGHTA and CDR2 FQGNSA. CDR3 length equals 16 residues. The CDR3 spells CASSLAGTGDTGELFF. CDR3 coding DNA: TGTGCCAGCAGCTTAGCAGGGACAGGGGACACCGGGGAGCTGTTTTTT.

This clonotype was detected ten times or more. The chain combines TRBV7-2 with TRBJ2-2; 10 bases map to TRBD2. The junction had 5 bases not matched to a gene; V was cut back by 2 bases and J by 5 bases. Per the germline V gene, CDR1 is SGHTA and CDR2 is FQGNSA. This CDR3 region has 16 residues. The CDR3 loop reads CASSLRSSGGTGELFF. The CDR3 nucleotides are TGTGCCAGCAGCTTAAGGTCTAGCGGGGGAACCGGGGAGCTGTTTTTT.

This clonotype showed up many times. The chain joins TRBV19 to TRBJ2-2; D uncertain. CDR1 and CDR2 from the germline V gene are LNHDA and SQIVND (reference sequence). The CDR3 length is 16 residues. The V end was cut by 3 bases, the J end by 2 bases, with 13 bases between. The CDR3 nucleotides read TGTGCCAGTAGTATTCCGGGTCTGGTTAACACCGGGGAGCTGTTTTTT. This codes for CASSIPGLVNTGELFF.

This clonotype was seen at least ten times. The rearrangement joins TRBV29-1 to TRBJ1-1; D possibly corresponds to TRBD1 (5 bases). The V end lost 7 bases, the J end lost 11 bases, and 17 bases lay between the germline ends. Germline CDR1 and CDR2: SQVTM and ANQGSEA. The CDR3 is 11 amino acids. This chain's CDR3 is CSDEKGPGAFF. The DNA of the CDR3 is TGCAGCGACGAGAAGGGGCCGGGCGCTTTCTTT.

This clonotype appeared many times. V usage is TRBV5-1 and J usage is TRBJ2-2; TRBD1 matches at 7 bases. Per the germline V gene, CDR1 is SGHRS and CDR2 is YFSETQ. This CDR3 region has 14 residues. V dropped 5 bases and J dropped 5; count of bases not matched to a gene: 6. CDR3 in amino acids: CASRYGQATGELFF. The CDR3 bases are TGCGCCAGCAGGTACGGACAGGCGACCGGGGAGCTGTTTTTT.

This rearrangement joins TRBV10-3 to TRBJ2-7, with D possibly being TRBD2 (5 bases). Germline CDR1 and CDR2: ENHRY and SYGVKD. This CDR3 contains 14 residues. Trimming left V 3 bases short and J 4 bases short, with 13 bases between. The CDR3 protein is CAISDSGGPYEQYF. The CDR3 DNA sequence: TGTGCCATCAGTGACAGCGGAGGACCATACGAGCAGTACTTC.

This clonotype occurred many times. The V gene is TRBV12-3 or TRBV12-4, the J gene TRBJ2-7; 12 bases agree with TRBD2. The CDR3 has 16 amino acids. V lost 4 bases and J lost 6; bases outside the gene matches: 10. The CDR3 nucleotides read TGTGCCAGCAGTTCGTCCTCTAGCGGGAGGGCCTCCGAGCAGTACGTC. Its translation is CASSSSSSGRASEQYV.

This clonotype appeared many times. J is TRBJ2-3 and V is TRBV6-2 or TRBV6-3; 11 nucleotides agree with TRBD2. The length of the CDR3 is 18 residues. The V gene end was trimmed by 7 bases and the J gene end by 0 bases; junction bases not matched to a gene: 12. Germline V gene data show CDR1 as MNHEY and CDR2 as SVGEGT. Here the CDR3 DNA reads TGTGCCAGCACCCCCGGGACTAGCGGAGAGCCAAGCACAGATACGCAGTATTTT. Translated: CASTPGTSGEPSTDTQYF.

This clonotype showed up many times. The gene calls are TRBV14 and TRBJ2-1; TRBD1 might be the D (6 bases). The CDR3 is 16 amino acids. V was trimmed by 0 bases and J by 4 bases, leaving 13 bases between them. Germline-derived CDR1 and CDR2 are SGHDN and FVKESK. The CDR3 DNA reads TGTGCCAGCAGCCAAGAGGGACACCCAATGTACAATGAGCAGTTCTTC. Its protein is CASSQEGHPMYNEQFF.

There are many counts of this clonotype. The CDR3 is CASSYSGLAGVYNEQFF. CDR3 DNA: TGTGCCAGCAGTTATTCGGGACTAGCGGGAGTCTACAATGAGCAGTTCTTC. The gene calls are TRBV6-5 and TRBJ2-1, with 14 nucleotides matching TRBD2. This CDR3 contains 17 residues. J was trimmed by 3 bases and V by 3 bases; bases with no gene match: 4. Per germline, CDR1 MNHEY and CDR2 SVGAGI.

This clonotype was observed many times. This chain connects TRBV5-1 to TRBJ2-3; D unclear. Germline values: CDR1 SGHRS, CDR2 YFSETQ. The CDR3 sequence is 16 residues long. Trimming stripped 5 bases from V and 4 bases from J, with 20 bases between. This CDR3 is CASRVRADLNPDTQYF. CDR3 DNA: TGCGCCAGCAGAGTCCGGGCGGATCTTAACCCAGATACGCAGTATTTT.

This clonotype was seen repeatedly, ten times or more. The J gene is TRBJ1-1, the V gene TRBV5-1; D is perhaps TRBD1 (6 bases). Looked up from germline, CDR1 is SGHRS and CDR2 is YFSETQ. V lost 7 bases and J lost 0, with 13 bases in between. The CDR3 runs 14 residues. The CDR3 nucleotides read TGCGCCAGCCGGGAGGGGGGGTTGAACACTGAAGCTTTCTTT. Protein sequence: CASREGGLNTEAFF.

This clonotype appeared many times. The rearrangement uses TRBV12-3 or TRBV12-4 and TRBJ2-5, with D possibly matching TRBD1 (5 bases). The CDR3 is made up of 13 amino acids. V shed 6 bases and J shed 3 bases, with 11 bases lying between them. CDR3 nucleotides: TGTGCCAGCAGCCGACGACAGAAAGAGACCCAGTACTTC. The encoded protein is CASSRRQKETQYF.